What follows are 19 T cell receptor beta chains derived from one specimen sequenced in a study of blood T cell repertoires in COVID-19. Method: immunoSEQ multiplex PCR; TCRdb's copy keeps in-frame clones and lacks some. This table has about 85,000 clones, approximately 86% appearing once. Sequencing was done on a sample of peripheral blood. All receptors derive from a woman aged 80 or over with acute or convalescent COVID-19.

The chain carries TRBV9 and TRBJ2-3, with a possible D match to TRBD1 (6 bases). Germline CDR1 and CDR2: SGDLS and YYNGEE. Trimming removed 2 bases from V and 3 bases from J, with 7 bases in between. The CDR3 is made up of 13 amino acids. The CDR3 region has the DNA TGTGCCAGCAGCGTGAGGGGGACAGATACGCAGTATTTT. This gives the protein CASSVRGTDTQYF.

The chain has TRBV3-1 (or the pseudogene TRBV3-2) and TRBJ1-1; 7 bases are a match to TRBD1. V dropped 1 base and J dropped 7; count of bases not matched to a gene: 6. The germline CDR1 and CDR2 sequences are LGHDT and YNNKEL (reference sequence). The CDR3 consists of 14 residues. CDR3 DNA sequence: TGTGCCAGCAGCCAAGGACAGGGAGGATTTGAAGCTTTCTTT. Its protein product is CASSQGQGGFEAFF.

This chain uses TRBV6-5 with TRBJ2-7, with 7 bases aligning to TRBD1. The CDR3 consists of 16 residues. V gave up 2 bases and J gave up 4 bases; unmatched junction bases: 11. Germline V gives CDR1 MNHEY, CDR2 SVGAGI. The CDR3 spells CASSYRPGQPGYEQYF. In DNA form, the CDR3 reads TGTGCCAGCAGTTACCGCCCGGGACAGCCTGGGTACGAGCAGTACTTC.

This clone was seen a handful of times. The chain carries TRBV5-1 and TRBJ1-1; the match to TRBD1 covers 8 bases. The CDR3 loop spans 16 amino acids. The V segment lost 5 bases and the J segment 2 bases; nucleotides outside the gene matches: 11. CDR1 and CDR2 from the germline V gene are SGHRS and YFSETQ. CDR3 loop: CASSPGTGASNTEAFF. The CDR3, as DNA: TGCGCCAGCAGTCCCGGGACAGGTGCCTCAAACACTGAAGCTTTCTTT.

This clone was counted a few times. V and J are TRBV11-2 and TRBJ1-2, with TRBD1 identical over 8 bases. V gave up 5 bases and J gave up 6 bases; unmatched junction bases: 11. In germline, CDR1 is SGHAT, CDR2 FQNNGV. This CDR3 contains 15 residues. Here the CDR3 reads CASSPGRTGTDGYTF. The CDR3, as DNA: TGTGCCAGCAGCCCAGGGAGGACAGGGACTGATGGCTACACCTTC.

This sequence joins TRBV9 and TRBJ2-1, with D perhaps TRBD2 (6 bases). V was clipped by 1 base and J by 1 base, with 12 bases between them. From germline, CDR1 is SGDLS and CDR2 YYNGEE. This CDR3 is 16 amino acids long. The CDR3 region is CASSVSAGLSYNEQFF. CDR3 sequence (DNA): TGTGCCAGCAGCGTATCTGCGGGACTTTCCTACAATGAGCAGTTCTTC.

The CDR3 here is CASSQGGRVYNEQFF. CDR3 DNA sequence: TGTGCCAGCAGCCAAGGGGGCAGGGTCTACAATGAGCAGTTCTTC. The chain has TRBV3-1 (or the pseudogene TRBV3-2) and TRBJ2-1, with D possibly being TRBD1 (5 bases). V shed 1 base and J shed 3 bases, with 10 bases lying between them. The germline CDR1 and CDR2 sequences are LGHDT and YNNKEL (reference sequence). CDR3 length: 15 amino acids.

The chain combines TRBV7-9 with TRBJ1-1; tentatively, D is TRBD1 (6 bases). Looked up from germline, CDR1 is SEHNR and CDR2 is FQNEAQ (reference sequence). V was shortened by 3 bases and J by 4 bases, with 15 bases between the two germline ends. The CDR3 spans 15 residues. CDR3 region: CASSFRQGRVTEAFF. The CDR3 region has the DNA TGTGCCAGCAGCTTTCGGCAGGGGCGCGTCACTGAAGCTTTCTTT.

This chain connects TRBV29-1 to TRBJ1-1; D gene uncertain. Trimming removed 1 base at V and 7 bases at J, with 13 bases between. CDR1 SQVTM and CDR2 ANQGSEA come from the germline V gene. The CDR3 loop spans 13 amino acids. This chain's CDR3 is CSVEASSGYEAFF. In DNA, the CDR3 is TGCAGCGTTGAAGCCAGTTCGGGGTATGAAGCTTTCTTT.

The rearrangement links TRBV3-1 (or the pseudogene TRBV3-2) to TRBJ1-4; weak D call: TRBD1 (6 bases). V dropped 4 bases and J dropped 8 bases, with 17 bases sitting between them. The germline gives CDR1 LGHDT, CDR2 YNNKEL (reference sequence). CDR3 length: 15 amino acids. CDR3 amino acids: CASSRPGGVGEKLFF. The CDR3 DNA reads TGTGCCAGCAGCCGACCGGGGGGCGTGGGCGAAAAACTGTTTTTT.

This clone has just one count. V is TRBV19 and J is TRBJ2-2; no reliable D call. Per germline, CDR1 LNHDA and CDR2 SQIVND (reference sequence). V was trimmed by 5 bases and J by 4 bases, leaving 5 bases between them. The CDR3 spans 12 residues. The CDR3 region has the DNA TGTGCCAGTAGTCCTCCCACCGGGGAGCTGTTTTTT. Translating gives CASSPPTGELFF. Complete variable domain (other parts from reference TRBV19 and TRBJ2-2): DGGITQSPKYLFRKEGQNVTLSCEQNLNHDAMYWYRQDPGQGLRLIYYSQIVNDFQKGDIAEGYSVSREKKESFPLTVTSAQKNPTAFYLCASSPPTGELFFGEGSRLTVL.

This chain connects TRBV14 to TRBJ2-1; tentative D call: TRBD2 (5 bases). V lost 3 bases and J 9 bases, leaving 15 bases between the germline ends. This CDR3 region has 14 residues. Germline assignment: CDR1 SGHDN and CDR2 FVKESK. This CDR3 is CASSQMSRGGEQFF. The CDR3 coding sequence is TGTGCCAGCAGCCAGATGTCACGGGGTGGTGAGCAGTTCTTC. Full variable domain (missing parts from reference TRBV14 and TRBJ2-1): EAGVTQFPSHSVIEKGQTVTLRCDPISGHDNLYWYRRVMGKEIKFLLHFVKESKQDESGMPNNRFLAERTGGTYSTLKVQPAELEDSGVYFCASSQMSRGGEQFFGPGTRLTVL.

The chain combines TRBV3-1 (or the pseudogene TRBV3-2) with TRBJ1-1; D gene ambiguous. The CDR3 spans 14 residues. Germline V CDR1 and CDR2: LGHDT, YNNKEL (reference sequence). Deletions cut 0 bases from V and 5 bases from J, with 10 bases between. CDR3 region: CASSQDWRVTEAFF. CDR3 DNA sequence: TGTGCCAGCAGCCAAGATTGGAGGGTAACTGAAGCTTTCTTT.

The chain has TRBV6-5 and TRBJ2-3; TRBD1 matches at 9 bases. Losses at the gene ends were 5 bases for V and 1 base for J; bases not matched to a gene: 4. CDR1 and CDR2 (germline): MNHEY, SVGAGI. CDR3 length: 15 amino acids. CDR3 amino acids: CASSLGDRGTDTQYF. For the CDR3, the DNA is TGTGCCAGCAGTCTTGGGGACAGGGGCACAGATACGCAGTATTTT.

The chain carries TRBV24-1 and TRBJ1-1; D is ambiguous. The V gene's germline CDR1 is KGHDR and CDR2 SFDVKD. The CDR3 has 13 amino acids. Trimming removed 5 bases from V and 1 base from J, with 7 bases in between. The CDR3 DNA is TGTGCCACCAGTGCGGGATCGAACACTGAAGCTTTCTTT. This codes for CATSAGSNTEAFF.

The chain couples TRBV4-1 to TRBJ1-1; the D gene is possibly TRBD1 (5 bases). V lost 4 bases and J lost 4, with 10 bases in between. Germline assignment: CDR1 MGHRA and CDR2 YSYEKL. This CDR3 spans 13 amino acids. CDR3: CASSLQGGTEAFF. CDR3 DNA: TGCGCCAGCAGCCTGCAGGGAGGCACTGAAGCTTTCTTT.

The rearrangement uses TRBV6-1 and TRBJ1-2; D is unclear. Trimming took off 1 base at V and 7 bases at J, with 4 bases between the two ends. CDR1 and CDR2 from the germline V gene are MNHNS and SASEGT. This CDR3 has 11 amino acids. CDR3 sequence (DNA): TGTGCCAGCAGTGAAGGCGGTGGCTACACCTTC. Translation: CASSEGGGYTF.

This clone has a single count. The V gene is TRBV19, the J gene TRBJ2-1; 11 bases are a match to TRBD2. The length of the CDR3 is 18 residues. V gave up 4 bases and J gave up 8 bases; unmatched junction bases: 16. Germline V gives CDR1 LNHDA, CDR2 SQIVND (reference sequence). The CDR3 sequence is CASSKIPIAGGVVDEQFF. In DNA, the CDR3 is TGTGCCAGTAGTAAAATCCCGATAGCGGGAGGGGTCGTCGATGAGCAGTTCTTC.

CDR3 nucleotides: TGTGCCAGCACCTGTGAAGCTTTCTTT. Its translation: CASTCEAFF. J is TRBJ1-1 and V is TRBV21-1. TRBV21-1 is recorded as a pseudogene. The CDR3 is 9 residues long.